The rows below give T cell receptor beta chains drawn from one sample of a study of cytomegalovirus exposure and HLA in healthy donors. Produced via immunoSEQ multiplex PCR; TCRdb's table is partial and in-frame only. The data contain some 240,000 clones, about 90% of them seen just once; the ten biggest clones take up roughly 1.5%. The specimen sequenced was PBMCs. The origin of the receptors is a girl between 2 and 10 years old in good health and CMV-seronegative. Both conserved end residues are part of each CDR3. A D gene is named only where the DNA matches it firmly. Part of the rows lack a size; the others show once, few, many or a class for expanded clones.

clone_size: .
v_call: TRBV6-1
j_call: TRBJ2-3
d_call: .
cdr3_nt: TGTGCCAGCAGTGAATCTCCAACTAGCACAGATACGCAGTATTTT
cdr3_aa: CASSESPTSTDTQYF

clone_size: once
v_call: TRBV27
j_call: TRBJ2-1
d_call: TRBD2
cdr3_nt: TGTGCCAGCAGCGCCCTTCTAGCGGGAGGGCCCTATGGTGAGCAGTTCTTC
cdr3_aa: CASSALLAGGPYGEQFF

clone_size: .
v_call: TRBV5-8
j_call: TRBJ2-1
d_call: .
cdr3_nt: TGTGCCAGCAGCTTAGGGGGGGGGTCCTACAATGAGCAGTTCTTC
cdr3_aa: CASSLGGGSYNEQFF

clone_size: .
v_call: TRBV4-1
j_call: TRBJ1-5
d_call: .
cdr3_nt: TGCGCCAGCAGCCAAGCAACCAGCGGCAATCAGCCCCAGCATTTT
cdr3_aa: CASSQATSGNQPQHF

clone_size: .
v_call: TRBV6-1
j_call: TRBJ2-1
d_call: TRBD2
cdr3_nt: TGTGCCAGCAGTGAAAGGCTAGCGGATTACAATGAGCAGTTCTTC
cdr3_aa: CASSERLADYNEQFF

clone_size: .
v_call: TRBV23-1
j_call: TRBJ1-1
d_call: TRBD1
cdr3_nt: TGCGCCAGCAGTGGACCGGGACAGGGAATATGCACTGAAGCTTTCTTT
cdr3_aa: CASSGPGQGICTEAFF

clone_size: .
v_call: TRBV7-2
j_call: TRBJ2-3
d_call: .
cdr3_nt: TGTGCCAGCAGCTTAGTCTCAGGGAGCACAGATACGCAGTATTTT
cdr3_aa: CASSLVSGSTDTQYF

clone_size: .
v_call: TRBV29-1
j_call: TRBJ1-2
d_call: .
cdr3_nt: TGCAGCGTTGGCGGAGGGGCCTCCCTTAACTATGGCTACACCTTC
cdr3_aa: CSVGGGASLNYGYTF

clone_size: .
v_call: TRBV5-1
j_call: TRBJ2-3
d_call: TRBD2
cdr3_nt: TGCGCCAGCAGCGGGGGACTAGCGAACCCAGATACGCAGTATTTT
cdr3_aa: CASSGGLANPDTQYF

clone_size: .
v_call: TRBV15
j_call: TRBJ2-1
d_call: .
cdr3_nt: TGTGCCACCAGCAGCGCGGGGACTGGGGTCAATGAGCAGTTCTTC
cdr3_aa: CATSSAGTGVNEQFF

clone_size: .
v_call: TRBV29-1
j_call: TRBJ2-1
d_call: TRBD1
cdr3_nt: TGCAGCGTTGGTGGGCCTAACGAACAGGGGGCAGAATACAATGAGCAGTTCTTC
cdr3_aa: CSVGGPNEQGAEYNEQFF

clone_size: .
v_call: TRBV27
j_call: TRBJ2-3
d_call: .
cdr3_nt: TGTGCCAGCAGTTTAACAGGGTCAGATACGCAGTATTTT
cdr3_aa: CASSLTGSDTQYF

clone_size: .
v_call: TRBV5-1
j_call: TRBJ1-3
d_call: TRBD1
cdr3_nt: TGCGCCGGCAGCTCTTCACAGGGGCGGAGTGGAAACACCATATATTTT
cdr3_aa: CAGSSSQGRSGNTIYF

clone_size: .
v_call: TRBV5-4
j_call: TRBJ2-3
d_call: TRBD2
cdr3_nt: TGTGCCAGCAGCTTTAGCGGGCGAATCACAGATACGCAGTATTTT
cdr3_aa: CASSFSGRITDTQYF

clone_size: .
v_call: TRBV5-1
j_call: TRBJ2-3
d_call: TRBD2
cdr3_nt: TGCGCCAGCAGCCATAGCGGGGAAAGCACAGATACGCAGTATTTT
cdr3_aa: CASSHSGESTDTQYF

clone_size: .
v_call: TRBV5-5
j_call: TRBJ2-7
d_call: .
cdr3_nt: TGTGCCAGCAGCTTGACGGGATCCTACGAGCAGTACTTC
cdr3_aa: CASSLTGSYEQYF

clone_size: .
v_call: TRBV13
j_call: TRBJ2-5
d_call: .
cdr3_nt: TGTGCCAGCAGCTTAGGCCTAATAAGGGCAGGGGACCCCTACCAAGAGACCCAGTACTTC
cdr3_aa: CASSLGLIRAGDPYQETQYF

clone_size: .
v_call: TRBV27
j_call: TRBJ1-2
d_call: .
cdr3_nt: TGTGCGACGAGAGGATTTCTATATGGCTACACCTTC
cdr3_aa: CATRGFLYGYTF

clone_size: .
v_call: TRBV5-1
j_call: TRBJ1-1
d_call: .
cdr3_nt: TGCGCCAGCAGCGGGAGGACGGCGAACACTGAAGCTTTCTTT
cdr3_aa: CASSGRTANTEAFF

clone_size: .
v_call: TRBV29-1
j_call: TRBJ2-7
d_call: .
cdr3_nt: TGCAGCGTTGTTGCGGGCTACGAGCAGTACTTC
cdr3_aa: CSVVAGYEQYF

clone_size: .
v_call: TRBV10-3
j_call: TRBJ2-6
d_call: .
cdr3_nt: TGTGCCATCAGTGCGGGGGTAGGTGGGGCCAACGTCCTGACTTTC
cdr3_aa: CAISAGVGGANVLTF

clone_size: .
v_call: TRBV6-1
j_call: TRBJ2-7
d_call: .
cdr3_nt: TGTGCCAGCAGTGAAGTCCCCGGGGGATCCTACGAGCAGTACTTC
cdr3_aa: CASSEVPGGSYEQYF

clone_size: .
v_call: TRBV29-1
j_call: TRBJ1-6
d_call: .
cdr3_nt: TGCAGCGTCAAAACAGGGAGCTCCTATAATTCACCCCTCCACTTT
cdr3_aa: CSVKTGSSYNSPLHF

clone_size: .
v_call: TRBV9
j_call: TRBJ2-7
d_call: .
cdr3_nt: TGTGCCAGCAGCGCTAGCGCGAGCTCCTACGAGCAGTACTTC
cdr3_aa: CASSASASSYEQYF

clone_size: .
v_call: TRBV1
j_call: TRBJ1-5
d_call: .
cdr3_nt: TGCACCAGCAGCCAAGACAGGGGGCATAGCAATCAGCCCCAGCATTTT
cdr3_aa: CTSSQDRGHSNQPQHF

clone_size: .
v_call: TRBV5-4
j_call: TRBJ1-6
d_call: .
cdr3_nt: TGTGCCAGCAGCCGAGAACAGCCTAATTCACCCCTCCACTTT
cdr3_aa: CASSREQPNSPLHF

clone_size: .
v_call: TRBV6-6
j_call: TRBJ2-2
d_call: .
cdr3_nt: TGTGCCAGCAGCCGTCGGCAGGGGACGAACACCGGGGAGCTGTTTTTT
cdr3_aa: CASSRRQGTNTGELFF

clone_size: .
v_call: TRBV9
j_call: TRBJ2-1
d_call: TRBD2
cdr3_nt: TGTGCCAGCAGCGTAGGAAGCGGGAGGGCCGAGCAGTTCTTC
cdr3_aa: CASSVGSGRAEQFF

clone_size: .
v_call: TRBV6-5
j_call: TRBJ1-1
d_call: .
cdr3_nt: TGTGCCAGCAGCCGGTCGGGGAACACTGAAGCTTTCTTT
cdr3_aa: CASSRSGNTEAFF

clone_size: .
v_call: TRBV19
j_call: TRBJ1-1
d_call: TRBD1
cdr3_nt: TGTGCCAGTAGTATAGGAACAGGGGGCACTGAAGCTTTCTTT
cdr3_aa: CASSIGTGGTEAFF

clone_size: .
v_call: TRBV27
j_call: TRBJ2-1
d_call: TRBD2
cdr3_nt: TGTGCCAGCAGACTAGCGGGGAACTCCTACAATGAGCAGTTCTTC
cdr3_aa: CASRLAGNSYNEQFF

clone_size: .
v_call: TRBV10-3
j_call: TRBJ1-4
d_call: .
cdr3_nt: TGTGCCATCAGTGAGAAAGCGGGACGGATTAATGAAAAACTGTTTTTT
cdr3_aa: CAISEKAGRINEKLFF

clone_size: .
v_call: TRBV11-2
j_call: TRBJ2-5
d_call: .
cdr3_nt: TGTGCCAGCAGCTTTCAGTGGGAGACCCAGTACTTC
cdr3_aa: CASSFQWETQYF

clone_size: .
v_call: TRBV7-2
j_call: TRBJ2-7
d_call: TRBD2
cdr3_nt: TGTGCCAGCAGCCTCGGGCTAGCGGGCTACGAGCAGTACTTC
cdr3_aa: CASSLGLAGYEQYF

clone_size: .
v_call: TRBV5-4
j_call: TRBJ1-2
d_call: .
cdr3_nt: TGTGCCAGCAGCTTGGGGGGCGGTGGCTACACCTTC
cdr3_aa: CASSLGGGGYTF

clone_size: .
v_call: TRBV14
j_call: TRBJ1-1
d_call: .
cdr3_nt: TGTGCCAGCAGCCAAGTGGGGCTGACCCAGAACACTGAAGCTTTCTTT
cdr3_aa: CASSQVGLTQNTEAFF

clone_size: once
v_call: TRBV6-5
j_call: TRBJ2-7
d_call: TRBD2
cdr3_nt: TGTGCCAGCACGGGACTAGCGGGAGGGACCTACGAGCAGTACTTC
cdr3_aa: CASTGLAGGTYEQYF

clone_size: once
v_call: TRBV6-1
j_call: TRBJ2-3
d_call: .
cdr3_nt: TGTGCCAGCAGTTATTTTGATACGCAGTATTTT
cdr3_aa: CASSYFDTQYF

clone_size: .
v_call: TRBV27
j_call: TRBJ2-7
d_call: .
cdr3_nt: TGTGCCAGCAGGCTAGGGGCCGGCTCCTACGAGCAGTACTTC
cdr3_aa: CASRLGAGSYEQYF

clone_size: .
v_call: TRBV6-6
j_call: TRBJ1-2
d_call: TRBD1
cdr3_nt: TGTGCCAGCAGGTCCCGGGACAGGAGCTATGGCTACACCTTC
cdr3_aa: CASRSRDRSYGYTF

clone_size: once
v_call: TRBV15
j_call: TRBJ1-2
d_call: TRBD1
cdr3_nt: TGTGCCACCAGCATTCTCCAAACAGGGGAAAGCGATGGCTACACCTTC
cdr3_aa: CATSILQTGESDGYTF